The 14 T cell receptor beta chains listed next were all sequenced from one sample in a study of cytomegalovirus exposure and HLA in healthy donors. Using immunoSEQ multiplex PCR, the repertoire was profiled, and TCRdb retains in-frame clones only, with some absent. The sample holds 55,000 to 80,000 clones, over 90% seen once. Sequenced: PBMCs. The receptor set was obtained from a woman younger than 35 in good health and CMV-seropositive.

This chain's CDR3 is CASSLVKGAGYEQYF. DNA of the CDR3: TGTGCCAGCAGTTTAGTAAAGGGGGCGGGATACGAGCAGTACTTC. This sequence joins TRBV27 and TRBJ2-7, with D possibly TRBD1 on 7 matching bases. Trimming pared 2 bases from V and 4 bases from J, leaving 15 bases between. Looked up from germline, CDR1 is MNHEY and CDR2 is SMNVEV (reference sequence). The CDR3 extends over 15 amino acids.

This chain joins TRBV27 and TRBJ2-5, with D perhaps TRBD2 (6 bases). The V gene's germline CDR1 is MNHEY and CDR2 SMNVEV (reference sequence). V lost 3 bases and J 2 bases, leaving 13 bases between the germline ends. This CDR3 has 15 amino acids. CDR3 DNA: TGTGCCAGCAGTTTTGCCGGGACTTATCAAGAGACCCAGTACTTC. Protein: CASSFAGTYQETQYF.

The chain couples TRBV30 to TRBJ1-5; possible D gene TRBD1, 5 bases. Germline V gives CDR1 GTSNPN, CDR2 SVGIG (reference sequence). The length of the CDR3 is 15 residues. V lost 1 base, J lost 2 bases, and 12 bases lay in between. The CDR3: CAWSAGGSRNQPQHF. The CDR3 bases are TGTGCCTGGAGTGCCGGGGGGTCTCGCAATCAGCCCCAGCATTTT.

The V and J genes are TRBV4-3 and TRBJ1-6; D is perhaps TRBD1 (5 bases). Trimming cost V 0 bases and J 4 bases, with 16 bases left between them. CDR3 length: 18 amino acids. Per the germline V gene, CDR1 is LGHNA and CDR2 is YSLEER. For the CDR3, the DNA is TGCGCCAGCAGCCAAGATCACGGCAGGGTGGTATATAATTCACCCCTCCACTTT. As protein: CASSQDHGRVVYNSPLHF.

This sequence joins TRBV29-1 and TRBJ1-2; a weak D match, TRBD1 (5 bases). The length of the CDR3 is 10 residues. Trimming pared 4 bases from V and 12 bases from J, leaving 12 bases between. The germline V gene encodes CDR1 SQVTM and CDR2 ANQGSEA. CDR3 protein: CSVGPGGDTF. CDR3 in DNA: TGCAGCGTTGGCCCAGGAGGGGACACCTTC. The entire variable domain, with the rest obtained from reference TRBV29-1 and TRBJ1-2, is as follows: SAVISQKPSRDICQRGTSLTIQCQVDSQVTMMFWYRQQPGQSLTLIATANQGSEATYESGFVIDKFPISRPNLTFSTLTVSNMSPEDSSIYLCSVGPGGDTFGSGTRLTVV.

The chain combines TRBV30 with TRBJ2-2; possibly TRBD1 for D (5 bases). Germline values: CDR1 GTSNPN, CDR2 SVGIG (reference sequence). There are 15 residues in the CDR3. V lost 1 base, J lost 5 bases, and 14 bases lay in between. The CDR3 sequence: CAWSARGGVTGELFF. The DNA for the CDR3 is TGTGCCTGGAGTGCTAGGGGTGGGGTTACCGGGGAGCTGTTTTTT.

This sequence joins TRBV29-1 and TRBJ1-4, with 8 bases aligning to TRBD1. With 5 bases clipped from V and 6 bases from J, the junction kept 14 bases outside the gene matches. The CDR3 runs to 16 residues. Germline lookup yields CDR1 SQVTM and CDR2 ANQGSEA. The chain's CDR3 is CSVQYGQGAVHEKLFF. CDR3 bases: TGCAGCGTTCAATACGGGCAGGGGGCGGTGCATGAAAAACTGTTTTTT.

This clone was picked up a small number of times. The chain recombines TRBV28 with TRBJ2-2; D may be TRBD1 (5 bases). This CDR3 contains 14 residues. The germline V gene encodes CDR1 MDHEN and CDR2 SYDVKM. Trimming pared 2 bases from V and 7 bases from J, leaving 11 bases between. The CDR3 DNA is TGTGCCAGCAGTTTAAGTATCAGGGTCGGGGAGCTGTTTTTT. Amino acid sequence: CASSLSIRVGELFF.

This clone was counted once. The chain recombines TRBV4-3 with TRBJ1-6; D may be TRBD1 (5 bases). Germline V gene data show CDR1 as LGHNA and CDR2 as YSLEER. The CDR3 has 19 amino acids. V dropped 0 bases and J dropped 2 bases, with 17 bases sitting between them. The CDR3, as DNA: TGCGCCAGCAGCCAAGAATGGCAGGGTGGAAATGCCTATAATTCACCCCTCCACTTT. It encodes CASSQEWQGGNAYNSPLHF.

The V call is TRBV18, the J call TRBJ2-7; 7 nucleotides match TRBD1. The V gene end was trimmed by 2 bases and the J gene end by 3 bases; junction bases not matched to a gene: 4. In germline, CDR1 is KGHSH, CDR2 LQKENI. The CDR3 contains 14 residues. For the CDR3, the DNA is TGTGCCAGCTCACCAAAGGGACAGAGCTACGAGCAGTACTTC. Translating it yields CASSPKGQSYEQYF.

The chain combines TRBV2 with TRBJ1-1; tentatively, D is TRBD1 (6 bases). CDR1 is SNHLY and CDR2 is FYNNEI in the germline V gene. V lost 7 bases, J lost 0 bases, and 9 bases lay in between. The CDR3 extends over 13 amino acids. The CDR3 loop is CASNGQMNTEAFF. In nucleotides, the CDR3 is TGTGCCAGCAATGGACAGATGAACACTGAAGCTTTCTTT.

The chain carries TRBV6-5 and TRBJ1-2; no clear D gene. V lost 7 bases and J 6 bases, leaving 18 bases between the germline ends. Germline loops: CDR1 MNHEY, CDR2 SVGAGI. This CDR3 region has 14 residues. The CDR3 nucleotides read TGTGCCAGCACGGTCGGGGTCGGGGAGGATGGCTACACCTTC. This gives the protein CASTVGVGEDGYTF.

Written as DNA, the CDR3 is TGTGCCAGTAGTCCAGAGGACAGAAACACAGATACGCAGTATTTT. It translates to CASSPEDRNTDTQYF. The rearrangement links TRBV19 to TRBJ2-3, with D possibly TRBD1 on 6 matching bases. The CDR3 length is 15 residues. The germline V gene encodes CDR1 LNHDA and CDR2 SQIVND (reference sequence). V shed 5 bases and J shed 2 bases, with 14 bases lying between them.

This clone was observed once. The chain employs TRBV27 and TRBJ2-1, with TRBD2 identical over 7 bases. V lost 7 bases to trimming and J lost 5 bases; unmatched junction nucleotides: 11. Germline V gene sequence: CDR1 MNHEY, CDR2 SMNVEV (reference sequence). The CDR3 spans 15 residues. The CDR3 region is CASTWGGALHNEQFF. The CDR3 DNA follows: TGTGCCAGCACCTGGGGGGGAGCACTCCACAATGAGCAGTTCTTC.